This TCR beta chain was captured by sequencing in a study of control samples from healthy donors and cancer patients (TCRdb year 2020). Of note for this clone: The antigen this receptor binds is unknown. The record has no base qualities; no much larger clone is one base away. This CDR3 is also generated by other DNA sequences in the sample.

From the cysteine through the phenylalanine, the CDR3 covers 12 amino acids. The sequence is cut down to CDR3 DNA, 36 bases in frame from base 1. CDR1 and CDR2 are drawn from the germline V gene: SQVTM, ANQGSEA. Trimming at the junction amounts to 0 bases on V and 4 bases on J, and the germline ends lie 6 bases apart. Receptor libraries were prepared by the immunoSEQ multiplex PCR assay. TCRdb's version of the immuneACCESS table is confined to in-frame rearrangements and falls short of the full clone set. An unresolved V gene accounts for under half of the shortfall where checked; the remainder is of unknown origin. Counted in this sample were under 130,000 clones; about four fifths of them appeared once. Roughly 13% of the sample rests with the top ten.

The chain is made from TRBV29-1 and TRBJ1-1; confidence is insufficient to name the D gene. Material for sequencing was blood. The sequence was collected from a woman in her forties or fifties in good health. The CDR3 region: CSVEDSGTEAFF. The DNA sequence is given as TGCAGCGTTGAAGATTCTGGCACTGAAGCTTTCTTT.